This TCR beta chain was obtained from a study of blood T cell repertoires in COVID-19. About the research overall: Whether acute or convalescent, the COVID-19 samples came from the United States, Italy and Spain. Sources were T cells, B-cell-depleted T cells, or PBMCs; the material itself was cDNA or gDNA.

V shed 4 bases and J 7 bases; nucleotides not matched to a gene: 6. Germline V CDR1 and CDR2: MNHEY, SVGEGT. The CDR3 runs to 14 residues. Authors' analysis steps: Nucleated cell counts were estimated from reference gene primer amplification. Here immunoSEQ multiplex PCR was the method, and the copy in TCRdb shows in-frame clones only, minus some. The DNA was the basis for D and trimming; V, J and clone size are from that table. Seen here are 140,000 to 150,000 clones, roughly 80% observed once, and the top ten hold 35% to 40%. The clonotype originates from a human donor in a cohort sampled during active COVID-19. Source material: peripheral blood. The chain links TRBV6-2 or TRBV6-3 to TRBJ2-7, with TRBD1 matching 11 bases. As DNA, the CDR3 is TGTGCCAGCAGTTCCGGACAGGGGGCGGGGGAGCAGTACTTC. As protein: CASSSGQGAGEQYF.